Presented here are 5 T cell receptor beta chains from one specimen sequenced in a study of T cells after yellow fever vaccination (dated by TCRdb to about 2019). Library prep was done by 5' RACE. Sequencer: Illumina NovaSeq 6000. TCRdb handled the public reads itself, with Q25 trimming in fastp and clone calling in MiXCR, and kept productive beta chains. Rows with a matching CDR3 protein are joined into one entry that keeps the most common DNA and genes. This sample comprises a few hundred thousand distinct CDR3 sequences, around 3.9% of them detected only once. The ten largest clonotypes hold about a quarter of the sample. The treatment or condition label here, explained by the study, means: live attenuated yellow fever vaccine strain. Here the sequenced sample was PBMCs, taken on the day of the yellow fever booster vaccination. Receptor source: a young man who received the YFV17D yellow fever vaccine.

This chain joins TRBV7-2 and TRBJ2-1, with a weak D call TRBD2 (6 bases). This CDR3 region has 14 residues. With 3 bases removed from V and 6 bases from J, the gap between germline ends came to 12 bases. The germline CDR1 and CDR2 sequences are SGHTA and FQGNSA. CDR3: CASSFLASSNEQFF. In nucleotides, the CDR3 is TGTGCCAGCAGCTTCCTAGCGAGCTCCAATGAGCAGTTCTTC.

The chain is built from TRBV12-3 or TRBV12-4 and TRBJ1-2, with D unclear. CDR3 length: 14 amino acids. V lost 3 bases to trimming and J lost 8 bases, with 16 bases between them. The CDR3 region is CASSFGRGSGGYTF. The CDR3 bases are TGTGCCAGCAGTTTCGGCAGAGGAAGTGGAGGCTACACCTTC.

The V call is TRBV24-1, the J call TRBJ2-1, with D uncertain. The CDR3 length is 22 residues. CDR1 is KGHDR and CDR2 is SFDVKD in the germline V gene. V lost 2 bases, J lost 0 bases, and 28 bases lay in between. The CDR3 DNA reads TGTGCCACCAGTGATTGCCCTTGGTTTCTCTCGGCCGCGCCCAGCTCCTACAATGAGCAGTTCTTC. It yields the protein CATSDCPWFLSAAPSSYNEQFF.

This clonotype has a count of ten or more. A much larger clonotype is one base distant, so this may be a read error. The J gene is TRBJ2-3, the V gene TRBV7-6; possibly TRBD1 for D (6 bases). V lost 2 bases and J 2 bases, leaving 8 bases between the germline ends. This CDR3 region has 14 residues. CDR1 is SGHVS, CDR2 FNYEAQ, per germline. DNA of the CDR3: TGTGCCAGCAGCTTACAGGGGATCACAGATACGCAGTATTTT. The encoded protein is CASSLQGITDTQYF.

This clonotype has ten or more counts. This sequence joins TRBV4-1 and TRBJ1-1; D possibly corresponds to TRBD1 (6 bases). Germline CDR1 and CDR2: MGHRA and YSYEKL. The CDR3 covers 13 residues. Trimming cost V 4 bases and J 4 bases, with 10 bases left between them. CDR3 nucleotide sequence: TGCGCCAGCAGCCCCCTAGGGGGCACTGAAGCTTTCTTT. The encoded protein is CASSPLGGTEAFF.